The next 12 T cell receptor beta chains were all read from a single sample in a study of T cell responses to AZD1222 COVID-19 vaccine. Only in-frame clones appear in the TCRdb table, and some are missing; sequencing was by immunoSEQ multiplex PCR. The table includes about 110,000 clones, roughly nine tenths detected once. Sequenced material: peripheral blood, taken on day 0 of AZD1222 vaccination. The receptors were gathered from an adult in good health.

This chain links TRBV3-1 (or the pseudogene TRBV3-2) with TRBJ2-1, with D unresolved. Deletions cut 4 bases from V and 0 bases from J, with 13 bases between. This CDR3 region has 16 residues. The germline V gene has CDR1 LGHDT and CDR2 YNNKEL (reference sequence). The CDR3 nucleotides are TGTGCCAGCAGCCGCGGTTGTCAGAGCTCCTACAATGAGCAGTTCTTC. Protein: CASSRGCQSSYNEQFF.

V usage is TRBV4-2 and J usage is TRBJ2-7; the match to TRBD2 covers 11 bases. J was trimmed by 7 bases and V by 0 bases; bases with no gene match: 11. In germline, CDR1 is LGHNA, CDR2 YNFKEQ. This CDR3 comprises 17 residues. CDR3 in DNA: TGTGCCAGCAGCCAAGATCAGGAGACTAGCGGGATCTGGGAGCAGTACTTC. Translated: CASSQDQETSGIWEQYF.

V gene TRBV5-1 combines with J gene TRBJ1-3, with D unresolved. Germline CDR1 reads SGHRS; CDR2 reads YFSETQ. The CDR3 has 15 residues. Trimming pared 0 bases from V and 0 bases from J, leaving 7 bases between. The CDR3 bases are TGCGCCAGCAGCTTGGACGGGAACTCTGGAAACACCATATATTTT. Translating gives CASSLDGNSGNTIYF.

This chain links TRBV2 with TRBJ1-1; no firm D call. The CDR3 sequence is 12 residues long. Germline-derived CDR1 and CDR2 are SNHLY and FYNNEI. With 6 bases removed from V and 6 bases from J, the gap between germline ends came to 11 bases. In DNA form, the CDR3 reads TGTGCCAGCAGCCTCCGTAGGGCTGAAGCTTTCTTT. This sequence encodes CASSLRRAEAFF. Variable domain in full (rest from reference TRBV2 and TRBJ1-1): EPEVTQTPSHQVTQMGQEVILRCVPISNHLYFYWYRQILGQKVEFLVSFYNNEISEKSEIFDDQFSVERPDGSNFTLKIRSTKLEDSAMYFCASSLRRAEAFFGQGTRLTVV.

This clone was seen more than once but under ten times. The V and J genes are TRBV6-1 and TRBJ2-2, with a tentative D call TRBD2 (5 bases). The V end lost 3 bases, the J end lost 7 bases, and 12 bases lay between the germline ends. The CDR3 has 14 amino acids. In germline, CDR1 is MNHNS, CDR2 SASEGT. CDR3 protein: CASSDRGVRGELFF. CDR3 bases: TGTGCCAGCAGTGACCGGGGAGTCCGCGGGGAGCTGTTTTTT.

The CDR3: CASSQALSYNQPQHF. CDR3 nucleotide sequence: TGCGCCAGCAGCCAAGCTCTTAGCTACAATCAGCCCCAGCATTTT. V is TRBV4-3 and J is TRBJ1-5, with D uncertain. V shed 1 base and J shed 3 bases, with 10 bases lying between them. This CDR3 is 15 amino acids long. The germline CDR1 and CDR2 sequences are LGHNA and YSLEER.

V usage is TRBV11-2 and J usage is TRBJ1-1, with D perhaps TRBD1 (5 bases). The CDR3 extends over 17 amino acids. Trimming pared 1 base from V and 0 bases from J, leaving 15 bases between. Germline-derived CDR1 and CDR2 are SGHAT and FQNNGV. This CDR3 reads CASSLVGVRKMNTEAFF. In DNA, the CDR3 is TGTGCCAGCAGCTTAGTGGGGGTCCGGAAAATGAACACTGAAGCTTTCTTT.

The gene calls are TRBV18 and TRBJ1-1, with TRBD1 as a possible D gene (6 bases). CDR3 size: 15 residues. The ends were cut back, 6 bases at V and 0 bases at J, with 14 bases in the middle. CDR1 is KGHSH and CDR2 is LQKENI in the germline V gene. This CDR3 is CASSKNRDMNTEAFF. The CDR3, as DNA: TGTGCCAGCTCCAAGAACAGGGATATGAACACTGAAGCTTTCTTT.

This sequence joins TRBV18 and TRBJ1-1, with a possible D match to TRBD1 (5 bases). This CDR3 region has 12 residues. Germline values: CDR1 KGHSH, CDR2 LQKENI. V was pared by 2 bases and J by 8 bases, with 9 bases between. DNA for the CDR3: TGTGCCAGCTCACCAGAGGAGGGGGAAGCTTTCTTT. Its translation is CASSPEEGEAFF.

The chain links TRBV3-1 (or the pseudogene TRBV3-2) to TRBJ2-7, with TRBD2 matching 14 bases. Germline CDR1 is LGHDT and CDR2 is YNNKEL (reference sequence). V dropped 5 bases and J dropped 4; count of bases not matched to a gene: 4. The CDR3 extends over 15 amino acids. The CDR3: CASSWTSGRQYEQYF. The CDR3, as DNA: TGTGCCAGCAGCTGGACTAGCGGGAGGCAATACGAGCAGTACTTC.

The J gene is TRBJ2-5, the V gene TRBV6-7; tentatively, D is TRBD1 (5 bases). TRBV6-7 is reported as an ORF; its role is uncertain. V was trimmed by 7 bases and J by 5 bases, leaving 11 bases between them. The CDR3 consists of 12 residues. The CDR3 is CASMAGPETQYF. The CDR3 DNA reads as TGTGCCAGCATGGCAGGGCCGGAGACCCAGTACTTC.

This chain joins TRBV5-6 and TRBJ2-7; D might be TRBD1 or TRBD2, each matching 6 bases. This CDR3 has 14 residues. Trimming left V 0 bases short and J 7 bases short, with 14 bases between. Germline lookup yields CDR1 SGHDT and CDR2 YYEEEE. The CDR3 sequence: CASSLGGGLGEQYF. The CDR3, as DNA: TGTGCCAGCAGCTTGGGAGGGGGACTGGGGGAGCAGTACTTC.